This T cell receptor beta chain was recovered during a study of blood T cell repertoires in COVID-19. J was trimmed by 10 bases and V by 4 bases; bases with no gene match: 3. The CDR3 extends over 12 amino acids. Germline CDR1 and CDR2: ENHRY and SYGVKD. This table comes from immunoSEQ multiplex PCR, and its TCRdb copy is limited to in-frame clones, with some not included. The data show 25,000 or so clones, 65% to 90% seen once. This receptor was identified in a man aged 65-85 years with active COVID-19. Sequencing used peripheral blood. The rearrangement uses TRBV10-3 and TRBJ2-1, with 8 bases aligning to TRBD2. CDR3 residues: CAISAAGDEQFF. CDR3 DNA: TGTGCCATCAGTGCAGCGGGAGACGAGCAGTTCTTC.